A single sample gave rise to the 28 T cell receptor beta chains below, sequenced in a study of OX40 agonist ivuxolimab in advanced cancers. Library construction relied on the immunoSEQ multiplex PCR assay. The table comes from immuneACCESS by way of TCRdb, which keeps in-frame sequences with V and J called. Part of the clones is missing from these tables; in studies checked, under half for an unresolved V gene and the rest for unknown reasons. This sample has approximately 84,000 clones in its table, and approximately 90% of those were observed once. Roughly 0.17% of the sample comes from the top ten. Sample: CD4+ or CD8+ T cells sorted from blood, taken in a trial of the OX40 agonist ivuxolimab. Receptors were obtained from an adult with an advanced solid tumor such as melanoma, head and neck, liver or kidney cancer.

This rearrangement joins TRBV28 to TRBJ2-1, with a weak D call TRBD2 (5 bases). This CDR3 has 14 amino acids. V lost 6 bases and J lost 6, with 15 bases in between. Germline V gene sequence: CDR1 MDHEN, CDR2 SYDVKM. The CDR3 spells CASSLMDRGNEQFF. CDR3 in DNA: TGTGCCAGCAGCCTAATGGATCGGGGCAATGAGCAGTTCTTC. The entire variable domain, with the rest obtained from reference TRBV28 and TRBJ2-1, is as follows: DVKVTQSSRYLVKRTGEKVFLECVQDMDHENMFWYRQDPGLGLRLIYFSYDVKMKEKGDIPEGYSVSREKKERFSLILESASTNQTSMYLCASSLMDRGNEQFFGPGTRLTVL.

The CDR3 is CASRLSGGKNTEAFF. In nucleotides, the CDR3 is TGTGCCAGCAGACTGTCTGGGGGAAAAAACACTGAAGCTTTCTTT. V gene TRBV7-9 combines with J gene TRBJ1-1; tentative D call: TRBD1 (5 bases). CDR3 size: 15 residues. Germline CDR1 and CDR2: SEHNR and FQNEAQ (reference sequence). V was pared by 6 bases and J by 2 bases, with 16 bases between.

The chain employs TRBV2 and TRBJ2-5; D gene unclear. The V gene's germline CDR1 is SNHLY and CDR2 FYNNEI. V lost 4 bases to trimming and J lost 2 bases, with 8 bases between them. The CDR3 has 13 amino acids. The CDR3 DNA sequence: TGTGCCAGCAGTGGGTCATTGCAAGAGACCCAGTACTTC. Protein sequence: CASSGSLQETQYF.

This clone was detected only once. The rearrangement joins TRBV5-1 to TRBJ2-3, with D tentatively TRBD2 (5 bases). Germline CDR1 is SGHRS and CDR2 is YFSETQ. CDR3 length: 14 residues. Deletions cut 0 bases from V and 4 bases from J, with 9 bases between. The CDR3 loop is CASSLAGSSDTQYF. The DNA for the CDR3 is TGCGCCAGCAGCTTGGCGGGAAGTTCAGATACGCAGTATTTT.

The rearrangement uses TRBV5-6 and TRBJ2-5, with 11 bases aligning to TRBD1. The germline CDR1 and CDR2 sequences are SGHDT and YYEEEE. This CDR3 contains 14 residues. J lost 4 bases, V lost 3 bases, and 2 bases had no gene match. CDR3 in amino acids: CASSYGTGGETQYF. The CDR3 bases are TGTGCCAGCAGCTACGGGACAGGGGGAGAGACCCAGTACTTC.

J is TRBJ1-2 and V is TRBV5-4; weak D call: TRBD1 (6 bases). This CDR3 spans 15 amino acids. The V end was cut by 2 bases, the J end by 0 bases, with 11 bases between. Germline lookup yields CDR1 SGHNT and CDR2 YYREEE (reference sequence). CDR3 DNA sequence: TGTGCCAGCAGCTTCCCGGGACATTCTAACTATGGCTACACCTTC. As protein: CASSFPGHSNYGYTF.

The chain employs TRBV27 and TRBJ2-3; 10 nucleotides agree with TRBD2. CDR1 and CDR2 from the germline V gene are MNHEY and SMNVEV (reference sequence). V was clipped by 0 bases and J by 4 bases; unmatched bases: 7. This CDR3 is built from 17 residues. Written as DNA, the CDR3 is TGTGCCAGCAGTTTATCTCCTCTAGCGGGAGTCCCAGATACGCAGTATTTT. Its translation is CASSLSPLAGVPDTQYF.

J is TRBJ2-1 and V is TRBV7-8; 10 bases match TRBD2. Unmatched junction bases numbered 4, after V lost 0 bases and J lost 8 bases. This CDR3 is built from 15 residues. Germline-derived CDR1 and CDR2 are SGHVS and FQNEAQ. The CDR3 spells CASSLASGGAYEQFF. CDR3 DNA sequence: TGTGCCAGCAGCTTAGCCAGCGGGGGGGCGTATGAGCAGTTCTTC.

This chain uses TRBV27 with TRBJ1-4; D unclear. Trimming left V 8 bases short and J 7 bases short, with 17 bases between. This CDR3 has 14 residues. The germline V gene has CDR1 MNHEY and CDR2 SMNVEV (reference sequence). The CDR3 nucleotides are TGTGCCAGCTCCCCTAGGTCTCGGGCTGAAAAACTGTTTTTT. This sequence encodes CASSPRSRAEKLFF.

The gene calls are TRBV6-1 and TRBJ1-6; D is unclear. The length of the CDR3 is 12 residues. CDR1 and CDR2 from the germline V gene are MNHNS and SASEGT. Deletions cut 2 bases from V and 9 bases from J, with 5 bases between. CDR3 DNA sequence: TGTGCCAGCAGTGAACTGGTTTCACCCCTCCACTTT. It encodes CASSELVSPLHF.

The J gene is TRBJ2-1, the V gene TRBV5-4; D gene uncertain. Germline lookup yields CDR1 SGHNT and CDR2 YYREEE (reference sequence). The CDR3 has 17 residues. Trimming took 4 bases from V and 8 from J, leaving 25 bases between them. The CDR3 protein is CASSNPSVATLYDEQFF. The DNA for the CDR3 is TGTGCCAGCAGCAATCCGAGCGTGGCCACCCTTTACGATGAGCAGTTCTTC.

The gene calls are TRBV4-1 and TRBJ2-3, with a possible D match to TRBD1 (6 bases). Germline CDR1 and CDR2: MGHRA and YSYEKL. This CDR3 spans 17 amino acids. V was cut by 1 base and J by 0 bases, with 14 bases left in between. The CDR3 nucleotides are TGCGCCAGCAGCCAAGGGGGGCAGAAACATAGCACAGATACGCAGTATTTT. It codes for CASSQGGQKHSTDTQYF.

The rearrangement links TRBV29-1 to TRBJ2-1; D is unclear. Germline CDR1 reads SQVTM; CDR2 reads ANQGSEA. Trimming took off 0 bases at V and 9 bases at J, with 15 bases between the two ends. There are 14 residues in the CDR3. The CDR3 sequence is CSVEEILGVTEQFF. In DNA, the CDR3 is TGCAGCGTTGAAGAGATCTTAGGTGTTACTGAGCAGTTCTTC.

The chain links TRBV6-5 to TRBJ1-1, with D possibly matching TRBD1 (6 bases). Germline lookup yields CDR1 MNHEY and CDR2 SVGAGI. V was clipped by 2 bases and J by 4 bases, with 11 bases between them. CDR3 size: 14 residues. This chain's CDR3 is CASSYRDRRTEAFF. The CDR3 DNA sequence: TGTGCCAGCAGTTACCGCGACAGGCGCACTGAAGCTTTCTTT.

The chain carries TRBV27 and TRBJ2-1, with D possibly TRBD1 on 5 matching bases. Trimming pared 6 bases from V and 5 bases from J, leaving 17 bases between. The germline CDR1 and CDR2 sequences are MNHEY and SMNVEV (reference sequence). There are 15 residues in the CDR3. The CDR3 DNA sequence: TGTGCCAGCAGCCTACGGATGGGGCTTGACAATGAGCAGTTCTTC. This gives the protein CASSLRMGLDNEQFF.

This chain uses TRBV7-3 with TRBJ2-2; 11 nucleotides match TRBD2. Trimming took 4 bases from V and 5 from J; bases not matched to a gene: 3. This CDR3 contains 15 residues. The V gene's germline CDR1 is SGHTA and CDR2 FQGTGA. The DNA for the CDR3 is TGTGCCAGCAGCTCCGGACTAGCGGGTACCGGGGAGCTGTTTTTT. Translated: CASSSGLAGTGELFF.

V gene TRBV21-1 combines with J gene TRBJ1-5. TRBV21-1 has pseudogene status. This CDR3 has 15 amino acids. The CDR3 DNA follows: TGTGCCAGCCGAATTTGGGAAAAAGGTAATCAGCCCCAGCATTTT. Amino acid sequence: CASRIWEKGNQPQHF.

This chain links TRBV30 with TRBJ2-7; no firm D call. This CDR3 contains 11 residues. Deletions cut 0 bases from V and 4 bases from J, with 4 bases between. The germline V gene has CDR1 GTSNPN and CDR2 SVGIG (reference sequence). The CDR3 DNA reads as TGTGCCTGGAGTGTTGTGTACGAGCAGTACTTC. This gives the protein CAWSVVYEQYF.

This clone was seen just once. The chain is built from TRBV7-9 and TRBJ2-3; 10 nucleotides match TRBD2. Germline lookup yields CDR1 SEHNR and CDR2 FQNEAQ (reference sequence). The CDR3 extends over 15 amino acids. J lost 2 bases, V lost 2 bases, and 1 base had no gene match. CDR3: CASSLLAGVTDTQYF. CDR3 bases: TGTGCCAGCAGCTTACTAGCGGGAGTCACAGATACGCAGTATTTT.

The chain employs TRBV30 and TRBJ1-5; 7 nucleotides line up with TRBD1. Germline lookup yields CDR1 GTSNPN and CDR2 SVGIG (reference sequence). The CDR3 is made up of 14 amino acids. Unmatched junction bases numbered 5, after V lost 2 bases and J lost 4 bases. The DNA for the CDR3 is TGTGCCTGGAGTTATGGGACAGTAAATCAGCCCCAGCATTTT. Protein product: CAWSYGTVNQPQHF.

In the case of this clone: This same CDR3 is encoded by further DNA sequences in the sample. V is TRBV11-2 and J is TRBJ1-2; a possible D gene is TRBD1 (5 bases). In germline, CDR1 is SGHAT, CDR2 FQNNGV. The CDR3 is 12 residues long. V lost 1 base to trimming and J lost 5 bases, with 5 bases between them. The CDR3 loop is CASSLGTYGYTF. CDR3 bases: TGTGCCAGCAGCTTAGGGACATATGGCTACACCTTC.

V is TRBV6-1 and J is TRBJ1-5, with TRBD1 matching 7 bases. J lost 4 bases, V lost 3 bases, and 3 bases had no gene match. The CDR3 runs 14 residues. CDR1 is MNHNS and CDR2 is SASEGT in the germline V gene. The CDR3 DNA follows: TGTGCCAGCAGTGACTCGACAGGGAATCAGCCCCAGCATTTT. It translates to CASSDSTGNQPQHF.

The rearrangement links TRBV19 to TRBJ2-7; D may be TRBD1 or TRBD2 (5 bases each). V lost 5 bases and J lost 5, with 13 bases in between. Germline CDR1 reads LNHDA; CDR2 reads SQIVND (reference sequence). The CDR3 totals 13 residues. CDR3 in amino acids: CASSFPGPHEQYF. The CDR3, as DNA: TGTGCCAGTAGTTTCCCGGGACCCCACGAGCAGTACTTC.

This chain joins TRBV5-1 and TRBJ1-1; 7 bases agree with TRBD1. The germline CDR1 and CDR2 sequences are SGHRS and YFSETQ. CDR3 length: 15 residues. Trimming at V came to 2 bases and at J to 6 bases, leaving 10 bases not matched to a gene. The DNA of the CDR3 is TGCGCCAGCAGCTTATTAGGGGGCGCGGGCCCTGAAGCTTTCTTT. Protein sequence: CASSLLGGAGPEAFF.

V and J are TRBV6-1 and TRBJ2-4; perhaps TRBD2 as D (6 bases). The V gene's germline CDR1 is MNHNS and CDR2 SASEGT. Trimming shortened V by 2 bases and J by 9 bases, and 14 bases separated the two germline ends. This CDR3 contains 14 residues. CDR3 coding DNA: TGTGCCAGCAGTGAAATCGGGGGTAATGGCATTCAGTACTTC. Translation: CASSEIGGNGIQYF.

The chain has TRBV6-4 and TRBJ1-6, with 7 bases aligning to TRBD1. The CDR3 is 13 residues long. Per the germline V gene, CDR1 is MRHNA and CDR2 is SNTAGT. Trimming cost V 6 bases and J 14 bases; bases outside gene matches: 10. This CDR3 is CASRASGQGALHF. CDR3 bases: TGTGCCAGCAGAGCGTCAGGTCAGGGGGCCCTCCACTTT.

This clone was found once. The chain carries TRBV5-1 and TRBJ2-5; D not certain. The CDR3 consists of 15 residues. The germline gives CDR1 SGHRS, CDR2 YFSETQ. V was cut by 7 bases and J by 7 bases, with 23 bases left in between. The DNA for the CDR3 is TGCGCCAGCGGGCTTCAAGTAGGGCCCGACGCGACCCAGTACTTC. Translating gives CASGLQVGPDATQYF.

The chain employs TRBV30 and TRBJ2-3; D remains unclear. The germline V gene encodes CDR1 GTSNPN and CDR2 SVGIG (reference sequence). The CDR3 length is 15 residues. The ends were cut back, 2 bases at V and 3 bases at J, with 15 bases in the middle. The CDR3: CAWSTGPPRTDTQYF. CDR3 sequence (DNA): TGTGCCTGGAGTACCGGCCCCCCGCGGACAGATACGCAGTATTTT.